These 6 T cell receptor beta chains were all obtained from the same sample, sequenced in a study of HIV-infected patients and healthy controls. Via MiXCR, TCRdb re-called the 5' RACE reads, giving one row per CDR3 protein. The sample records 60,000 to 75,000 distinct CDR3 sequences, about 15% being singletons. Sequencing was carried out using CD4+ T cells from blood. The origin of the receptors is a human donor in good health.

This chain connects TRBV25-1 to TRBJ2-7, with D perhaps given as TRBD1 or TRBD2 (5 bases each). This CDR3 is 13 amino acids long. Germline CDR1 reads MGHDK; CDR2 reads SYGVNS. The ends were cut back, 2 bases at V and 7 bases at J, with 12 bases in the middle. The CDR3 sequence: CASSEGTHREQYF. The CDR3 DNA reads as TGTGCCAGCAGTGAAGGGACCCATAGGGAGCAGTACTTC.

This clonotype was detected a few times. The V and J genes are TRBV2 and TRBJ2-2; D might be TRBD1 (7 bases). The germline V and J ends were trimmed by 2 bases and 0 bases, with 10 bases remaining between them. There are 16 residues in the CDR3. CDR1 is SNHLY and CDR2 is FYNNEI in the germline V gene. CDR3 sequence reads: CASSEQGGTNTGELFF. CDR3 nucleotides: TGTGCCAGCAGTGAACAGGGGGGTACGAACACCGGGGAGCTGTTTTTT.

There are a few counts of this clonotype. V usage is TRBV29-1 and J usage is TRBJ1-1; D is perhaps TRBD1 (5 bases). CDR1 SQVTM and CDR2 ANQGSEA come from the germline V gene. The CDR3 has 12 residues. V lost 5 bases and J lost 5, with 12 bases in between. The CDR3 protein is CSVLFGGTEAFF. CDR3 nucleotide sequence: TGCAGCGTTTTGTTTGGGGGTACTGAAGCTTTCTTT.

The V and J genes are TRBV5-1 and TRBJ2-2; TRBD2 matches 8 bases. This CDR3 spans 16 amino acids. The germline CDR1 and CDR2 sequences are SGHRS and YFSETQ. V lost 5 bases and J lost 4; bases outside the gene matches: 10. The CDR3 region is CASRPGLAESTGELFF. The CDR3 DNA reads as TGCGCCAGCAGACCCGGACTAGCAGAATCCACCGGGGAGCTGTTTTTT.

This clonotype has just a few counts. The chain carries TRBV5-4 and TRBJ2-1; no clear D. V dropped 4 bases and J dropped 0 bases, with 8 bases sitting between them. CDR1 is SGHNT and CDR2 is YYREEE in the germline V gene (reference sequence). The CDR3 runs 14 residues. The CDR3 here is CASSRKGSYNEQFF. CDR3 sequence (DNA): TGTGCCAGCAGCCGTAAGGGCTCCTACAATGAGCAGTTCTTC.

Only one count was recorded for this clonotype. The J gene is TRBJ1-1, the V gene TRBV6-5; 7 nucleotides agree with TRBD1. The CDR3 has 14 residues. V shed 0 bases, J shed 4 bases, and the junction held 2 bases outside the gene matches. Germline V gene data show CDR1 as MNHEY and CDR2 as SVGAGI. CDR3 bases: TGTGCCAGCAGTTACTCGACAGGGCCCACTGAAGCTTTCTTT. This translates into CASSYSTGPTEAFF.